The 6 T cell receptor beta chains below all came from one sample that was sequenced in a study of blood T cell repertoires in COVID-19. Generated by immunoSEQ multiplex PCR, the TCRdb table keeps only in-frame clones and is missing some. This table has around 370,000 clones, about 87% appearing once. Sequencing was done on a sample of peripheral blood. The receptors come from a woman in her forties or fifties with COVID-19, enrolled during active disease.

This sequence joins TRBV5-4 and TRBJ1-6, with 11 nucleotides matching TRBD1. Germline V gene data show CDR1 as SGHNT and CDR2 as YYREEE (reference sequence). V was clipped by 2 bases and J by 8 bases; unmatched bases: 6. This CDR3 is built from 16 residues. Here the CDR3 reads CASSFSGTGGYSPLHF. In DNA, the CDR3 is TGTGCCAGCAGCTTCTCCGGGACAGGGGGTTATTCACCCCTCCACTTT.

This chain uses TRBV7-9 with TRBJ1-2; 7 nucleotides agree with TRBD1. The germline V gene encodes CDR1 SEHNR and CDR2 FQNEAQ (reference sequence). V was pared by 4 bases and J by 6 bases, with 5 bases of the junction left unmatched. CDR3 length: 13 residues. The CDR3 is CASSSKGQDGYTF. CDR3 in DNA: TGTGCCAGCAGCTCCAAAGGACAGGATGGCTACACCTTC.

This chain links TRBV11-3 with TRBJ1-6, with D uncertain. V was pared by 1 base and J by 10 bases, with 14 bases between. CDR3 length equals 15 residues. Looked up from germline, CDR1 is SGHNT and CDR2 is YENEEA. The CDR3 DNA follows: TGTGCCAGCAGCTTAGGTGCCAGCGCTCGCTCACCCCTCCACTTT. Amino acid sequence: CASSLGASARSPLHF.

CDR3 DNA: TGTGCCAGCAGTTTATCAGCTCAGGGGACCTTTGAAGCTTTCTTT. Encoded protein: CASSLSAQGTFEAFF. This chain links TRBV27 with TRBJ1-1; TRBD1 is a possible D gene (6 bases). This CDR3 is 15 amino acids long. Trimming stripped 0 bases from V and 7 bases from J, with 15 bases between. Germline V CDR1 and CDR2: MNHEY, SMNVEV (reference sequence).

The chain combines TRBV5-6 with TRBJ2-7, with TRBD1 matching 9 bases. The V and J ends lost 4 bases and 4 bases, in that order; junction bases with no gene match: 3. The CDR3 length is 13 residues. In germline, CDR1 is SGHDT, CDR2 YYEEEE. The CDR3 loop is CASSRTGVYEQYF. The CDR3 DNA follows: TGTGCCAGCAGCCGGACAGGGGTATACGAGCAGTACTTC. The variable domain in full, completed from reference TRBV5-6 and TRBJ2-7, reads DAGVTQSPTHLIKTRGQQVTLRCSPKSGHDTVSWYQQALGQGPQFIFQYYEEEERQRGNFPDRFSGHQFPNYSSELNVNALLLGDSALYLCASSRTGVYEQYFGPGTRLTVT.

This chain connects TRBV21-1 to TRBJ2-5; the table assigns TRBD2, which was not confirmed against the DNA. TRBV21-1 is noted as a pseudogene. CDR3 size: 16 residues. The CDR3 DNA reads TGTGCCAGCAGCAAAAGGGAAGCGGCCCACCAAGAGACCCAGTACTTC. This translates into CASSKREAAHQETQYF.